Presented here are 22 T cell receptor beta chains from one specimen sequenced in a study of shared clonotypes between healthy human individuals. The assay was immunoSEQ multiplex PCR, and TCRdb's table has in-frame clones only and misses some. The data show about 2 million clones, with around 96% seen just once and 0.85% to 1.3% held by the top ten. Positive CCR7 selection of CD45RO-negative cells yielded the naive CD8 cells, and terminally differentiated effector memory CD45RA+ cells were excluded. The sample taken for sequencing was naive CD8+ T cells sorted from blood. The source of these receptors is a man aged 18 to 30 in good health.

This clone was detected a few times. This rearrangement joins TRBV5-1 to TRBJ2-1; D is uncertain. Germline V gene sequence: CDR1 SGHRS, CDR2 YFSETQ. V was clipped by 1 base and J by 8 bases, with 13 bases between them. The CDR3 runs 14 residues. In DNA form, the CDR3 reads TGCGCCAGCAGCTTGCCCCCTTGGGATGATGAGCAGTTCTTC. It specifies CASSLPPWDDEQFF.

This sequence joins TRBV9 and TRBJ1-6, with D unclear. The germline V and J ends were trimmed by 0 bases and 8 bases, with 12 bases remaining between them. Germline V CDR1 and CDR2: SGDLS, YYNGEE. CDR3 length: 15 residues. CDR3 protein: CASSVDVNSDSPLHF. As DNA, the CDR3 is TGTGCCAGCAGCGTAGACGTGAACTCGGATTCACCCCTCCACTTT.

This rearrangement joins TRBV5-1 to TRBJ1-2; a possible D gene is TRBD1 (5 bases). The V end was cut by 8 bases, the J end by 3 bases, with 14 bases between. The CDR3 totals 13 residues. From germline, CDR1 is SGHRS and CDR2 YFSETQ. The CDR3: CARKGRVDYGYTF. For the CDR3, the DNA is TGCGCCAGAAAAGGCAGGGTGGACTATGGCTACACCTTC. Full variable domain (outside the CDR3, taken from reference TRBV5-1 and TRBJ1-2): KAGVTQTPRYLIKTRGQQVTLSCSPISGHRSVSWYQQTPGQGLQFLFEYFSETQRNKGNFPGRFSGRQFSNSRSEMNVSTLELGDSALYLCARKGRVDYGYTFGSGTRLTVV.

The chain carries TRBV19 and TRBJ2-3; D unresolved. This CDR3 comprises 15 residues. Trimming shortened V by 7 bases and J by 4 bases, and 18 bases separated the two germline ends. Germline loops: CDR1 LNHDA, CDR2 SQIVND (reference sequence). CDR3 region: CASTSSLTAPDTQYF. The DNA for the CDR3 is TGTGCCAGTACCTCCTCTCTTACGGCCCCAGATACGCAGTATTTT.

CDR3 protein: CSVADSPYEQYF. The CDR3 DNA follows: TGCAGCGTTGCGGACAGTCCCTACGAGCAGTACTTC. The rearrangement uses TRBV29-1 and TRBJ2-7, with D possibly being TRBD1 (6 bases). V gave up 4 bases and J gave up 2 bases, with 9 bases separating them. This CDR3 is built from 12 residues. CDR1 and CDR2 (germline): SQVTM, ANQGSEA.

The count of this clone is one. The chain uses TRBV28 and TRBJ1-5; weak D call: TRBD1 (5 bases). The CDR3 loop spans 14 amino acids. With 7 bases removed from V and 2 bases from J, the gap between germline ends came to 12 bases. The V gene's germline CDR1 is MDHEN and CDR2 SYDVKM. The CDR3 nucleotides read TGTGCCAGCATCCAGGTCAGGGGCAATCAGCCCCAGCATTTT. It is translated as CASIQVRGNQPQHF.

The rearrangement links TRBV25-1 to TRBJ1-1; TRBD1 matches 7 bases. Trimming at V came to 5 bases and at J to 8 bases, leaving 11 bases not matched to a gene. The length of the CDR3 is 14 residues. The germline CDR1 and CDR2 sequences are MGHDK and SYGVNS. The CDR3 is CASSPRQGPSEAFF. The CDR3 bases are TGTGCCAGCAGTCCCCGACAGGGTCCTTCGGAAGCTTTCTTT.

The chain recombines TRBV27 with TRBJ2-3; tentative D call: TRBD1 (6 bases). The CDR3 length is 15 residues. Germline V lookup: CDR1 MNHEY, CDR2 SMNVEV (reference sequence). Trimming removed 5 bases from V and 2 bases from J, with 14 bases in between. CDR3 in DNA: TGTGCCAGCAGTCTAGGGGGACCGAACACAGATACGCAGTATTTT. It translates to CASSLGGPNTDTQYF.

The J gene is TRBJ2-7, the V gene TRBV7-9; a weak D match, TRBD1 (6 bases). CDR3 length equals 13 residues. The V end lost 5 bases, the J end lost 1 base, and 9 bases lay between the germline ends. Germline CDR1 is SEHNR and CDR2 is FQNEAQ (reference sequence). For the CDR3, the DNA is TGTGCCAGCAGCAAGGACAGTTCCTACGAGCAGTACTTC. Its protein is CASSKDSSYEQYF.

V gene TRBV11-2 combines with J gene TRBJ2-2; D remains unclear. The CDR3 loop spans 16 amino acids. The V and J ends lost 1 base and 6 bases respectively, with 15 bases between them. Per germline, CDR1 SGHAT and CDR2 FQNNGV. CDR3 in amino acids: CASSLGIGSGPGELFF. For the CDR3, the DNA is TGTGCCAGCAGCTTAGGAATTGGATCTGGTCCCGGGGAGCTGTTTTTT.

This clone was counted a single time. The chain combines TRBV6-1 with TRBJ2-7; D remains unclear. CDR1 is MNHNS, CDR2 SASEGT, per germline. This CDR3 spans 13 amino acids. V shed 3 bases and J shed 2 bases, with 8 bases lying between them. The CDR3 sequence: CASSDGVAYEQYF. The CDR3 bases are TGTGCCAGCAGTGACGGTGTAGCCTACGAGCAGTACTTC.

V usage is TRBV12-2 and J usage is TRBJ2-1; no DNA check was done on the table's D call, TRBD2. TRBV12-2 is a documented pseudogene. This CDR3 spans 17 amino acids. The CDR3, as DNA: TGTGCAAGTCGCTTAGCTTCCGGGACTAGCGGGCTTAATGAGCAGTTCTTC. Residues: CASRLASGTSGLNEQFF.

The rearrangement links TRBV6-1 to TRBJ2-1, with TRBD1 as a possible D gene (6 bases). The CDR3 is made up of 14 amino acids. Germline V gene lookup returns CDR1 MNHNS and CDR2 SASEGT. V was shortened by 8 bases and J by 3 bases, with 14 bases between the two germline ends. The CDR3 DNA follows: TGTGCCAGCTCCGCGACAGGAGTCTACAATGAGCAGTTCTTC. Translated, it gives CASSATGVYNEQFF.

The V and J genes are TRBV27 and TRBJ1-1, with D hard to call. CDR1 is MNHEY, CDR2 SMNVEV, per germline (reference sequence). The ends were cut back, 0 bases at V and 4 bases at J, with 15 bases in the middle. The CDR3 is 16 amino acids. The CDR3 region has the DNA TGTGCCAGCAGTTTATCGGCAGGAGAGGTTGGCACTGAAGCTTTCTTT. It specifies CASSLSAGEVGTEAFF.

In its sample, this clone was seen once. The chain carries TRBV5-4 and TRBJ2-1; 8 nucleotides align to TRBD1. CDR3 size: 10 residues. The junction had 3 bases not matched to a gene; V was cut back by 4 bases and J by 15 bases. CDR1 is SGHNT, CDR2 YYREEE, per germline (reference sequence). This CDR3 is CASSGQGPFF. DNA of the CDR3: TGTGCCAGCAGCGGACAGGGTCCGTTCTTC.

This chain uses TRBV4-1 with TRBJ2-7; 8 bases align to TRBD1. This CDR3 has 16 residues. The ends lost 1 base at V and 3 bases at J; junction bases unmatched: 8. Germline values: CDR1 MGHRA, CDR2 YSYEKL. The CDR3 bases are TGCGCCAGCAGCCAAGTTGTGACAGGGGATTACTACGAGCAGTACTTC. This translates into CASSQVVTGDYYEQYF.

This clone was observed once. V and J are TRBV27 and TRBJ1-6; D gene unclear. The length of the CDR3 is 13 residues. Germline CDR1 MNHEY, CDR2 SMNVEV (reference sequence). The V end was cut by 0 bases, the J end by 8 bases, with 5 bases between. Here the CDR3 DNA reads TGTGCCAGCAGTTTATCCTGGGATTCACCCCTCCACTTT. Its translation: CASSLSWDSPLHF.

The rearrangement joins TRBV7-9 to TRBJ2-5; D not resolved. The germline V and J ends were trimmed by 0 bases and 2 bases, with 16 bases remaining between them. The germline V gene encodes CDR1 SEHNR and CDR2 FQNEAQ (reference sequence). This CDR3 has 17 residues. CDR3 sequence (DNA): TGTGCCAGCAGCTTAGCGAATCGTGGCTGGTCACAAGAGACCCAGTACTTC. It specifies CASSLANRGWSQETQYF. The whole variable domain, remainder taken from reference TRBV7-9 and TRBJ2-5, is DTGVSQNPRHKITKRGQNVTFRCDPISEHNRLYWYRQTLGQGPEFLTYFQNEAQLEKSRLLSDRFSAERPKGSFSTLEIQRTEQGDSAMYLCASSLANRGWSQETQYFGPGTRLLVL.

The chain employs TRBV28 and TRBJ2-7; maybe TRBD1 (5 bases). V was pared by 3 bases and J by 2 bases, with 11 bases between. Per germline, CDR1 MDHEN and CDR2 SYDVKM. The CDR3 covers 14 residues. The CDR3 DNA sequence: TGTGCCAGCAGTTTCGTGGACATAGCCTACGAGCAGTACTTC. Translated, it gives CASSFVDIAYEQYF.

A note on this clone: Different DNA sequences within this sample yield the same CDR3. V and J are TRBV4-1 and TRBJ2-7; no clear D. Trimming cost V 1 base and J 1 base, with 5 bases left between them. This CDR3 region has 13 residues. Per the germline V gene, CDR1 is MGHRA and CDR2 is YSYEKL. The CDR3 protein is CASSQARSYEQYF. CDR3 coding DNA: TGCGCCAGCAGCCAAGCCAGATCCTACGAGCAGTACTTC.

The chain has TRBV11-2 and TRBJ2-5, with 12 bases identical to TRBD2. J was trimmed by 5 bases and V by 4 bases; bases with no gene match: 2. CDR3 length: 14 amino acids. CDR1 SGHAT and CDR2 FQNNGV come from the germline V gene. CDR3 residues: CASSSTSGRETQYF. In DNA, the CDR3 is TGTGCCAGCAGCTCAACTAGCGGGAGGGAGACCCAGTACTTC.

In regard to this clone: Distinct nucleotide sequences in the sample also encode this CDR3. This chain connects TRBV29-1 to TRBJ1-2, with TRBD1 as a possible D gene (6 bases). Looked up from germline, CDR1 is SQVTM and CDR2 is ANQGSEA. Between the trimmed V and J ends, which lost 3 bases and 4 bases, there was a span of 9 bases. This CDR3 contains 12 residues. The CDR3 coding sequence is TGCAGCGTTGATGGAGGGGGCTATGGCTACACCTTC. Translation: CSVDGGGYGYTF.